This T cell receptor (beta chain) was captured in a study of human T cells and chemical hapten exposure (dated by TCRdb to 2020 to 2022). As for the study more broadly: For sensitization, 2% DPC in acetone was applied to a roughly 2 cm by roughly 2 cm area of upper inner arm skin. Throughout the approximately 24-week study period, patients were also given weekly therapeutic DPC doses on the scalp. Patch testing was done on the upper back using Finn chambers containing 0.01% DPC, and results were scored after 6 days according to International Contact Dermatitis Research Group standards. Libraries were combined into a pool for sequencing, and differences in TCR yield between samples came mainly from small differences in library volumes within the pool. Patient blood was sampled pre-sensitization (week 0) and at 2, 6 and about 24 weeks after DPC sensitization. The study tracked peripheral blood TCR repertoire changes in vivo during primary and secondary sensitization to the hapten diphenylcyclopropenone (DPC) in alopecia patients. Most of the patients in the cohort were female, and the cohort covered alopecia areata with under or over 50% scalp involvement, alopecia totalis and alopecia universalis. For TCR sequencing, blood came from some 31 alopecia patients at anywhere from one to four time points (pre-sensitization, 2, 6 and 24 weeks).

On the study overall, not on this receptor specifically: Patch test score was positively correlated with the number of PT1 expanded TCRs, with significance at thresholds 8, 16 and 32 but not at 4. Expanded TCRs formed significantly more large CDR3 similarity clusters than pre-sensitization or healthy control sets, consistent with antigen-driven responses. After repeated subsampling, the strength of the expansion versus patch-test correlation and the threshold at which it became significant changed. All patients had alopecia, a presumed autoimmune disease, so their immune response might differ from that of healthy individuals. No change with DPC sensitization was found in the number of TCRs above 1 in 1000 frequency, and no evidence of global repertoire structure alterations was found.

The time point label, as the study defines it: patch test 1, 2 weeks after DPC sensitization. The treatment or condition label corresponds to: therapeutic diphenylcyclopropenone sensitization with weekly scalp DPC. Blood at each patch-test visit was drawn before the patch test was applied. Patients were eligible if aged 18 to 70, diagnosed with alopecia and judged suitable for DPC therapy, and pregnant patients were excluded. Total RNA was isolated from unfractionated whole blood collected in Tempus Blood RNA tubes. The CDR3 goes from the cysteine to the phenylalanine over 13 residues. The retained sequence is limited to the CDR3, 39 bases, with the frame set at the first base. V loses 6 bases of germline sequence and J loses 5 bases, and the interval between the two ends is 14 bases. CDR1 and CDR2 are read off the germline V gene as SGHRS and YFSETQ. Ten or more counts support this clonotype. There is no known antigen for this receptor. Base-call qualities are not available, and no considerably larger clone is one nucleotide away.

Receptor libraries were prepared by RACE. Sequencing took place on a NextSeq 500. During library preparation, unique molecular identifiers were attached to individual cDNA molecules so that TCRs could be counted quantitatively and reproducibly. Each blood RNA sample was used to sequence both TCR alpha and TCR beta chains. The paper's processing steps were these. Samples had a median of roughly 100,000 TCRs, with a range from about 23,224 to 750,000. V, J and CDR3 annotation of the TCR reads was carried out using the Decombinator software suite. To make PS versus PT1 abundance plots, every sample was subsampled to the same number of TCRs (28,000). TCRs were defined as expanded if absent before sensitization and observed at least eight times at the 2-week time point. TCRdb ran its own pipeline on the public reads, namely fastp trimming at Q25 and MiXCR clone calling, and kept in-frame beta chains. Each entry is one CDR3 protein sequence, shown with its most common DNA and genes. These V and J calls rely on TCRdb rather than the paper's analysis. The sample profile shows some 180,000 distinct CDR3 sequences; about a fifth of them were found once. The ten largest make up approximately 6.7% of the sample.

The specimen was whole blood, collected in connection with sensitization to the hapten diphenylcyclopropenone (DPC). The rearrangement joined TRBV5-1 to TRBJ2-5, with the D gene uncertain. The clonotype comes from a woman between 50 and 59 years old with alopecia areata. Some clones in this sample may be carry-over from other donors' samples. The CDR3 region reads CASTPNSVETQYF. The base sequence is TGCGCCAGCACCCCTAACAGCGTCGAGACCCAGTACTTC.